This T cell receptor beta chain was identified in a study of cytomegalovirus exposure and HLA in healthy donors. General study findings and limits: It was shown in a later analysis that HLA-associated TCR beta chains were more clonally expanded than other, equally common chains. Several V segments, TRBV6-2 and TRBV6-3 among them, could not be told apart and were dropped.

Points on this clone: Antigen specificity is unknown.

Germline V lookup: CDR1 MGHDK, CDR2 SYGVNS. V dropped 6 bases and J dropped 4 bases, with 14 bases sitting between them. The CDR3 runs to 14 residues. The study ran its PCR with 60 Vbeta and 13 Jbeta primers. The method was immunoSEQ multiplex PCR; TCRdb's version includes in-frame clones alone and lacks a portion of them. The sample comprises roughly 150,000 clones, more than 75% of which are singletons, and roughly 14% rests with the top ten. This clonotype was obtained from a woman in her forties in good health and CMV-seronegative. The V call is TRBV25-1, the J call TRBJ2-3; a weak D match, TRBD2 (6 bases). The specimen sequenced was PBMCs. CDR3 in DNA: TGTGCCAGCAGCCGGGAGTTAGTCCCAGATACGCAGTATTTT. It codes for CASSRELVPDTQYF.